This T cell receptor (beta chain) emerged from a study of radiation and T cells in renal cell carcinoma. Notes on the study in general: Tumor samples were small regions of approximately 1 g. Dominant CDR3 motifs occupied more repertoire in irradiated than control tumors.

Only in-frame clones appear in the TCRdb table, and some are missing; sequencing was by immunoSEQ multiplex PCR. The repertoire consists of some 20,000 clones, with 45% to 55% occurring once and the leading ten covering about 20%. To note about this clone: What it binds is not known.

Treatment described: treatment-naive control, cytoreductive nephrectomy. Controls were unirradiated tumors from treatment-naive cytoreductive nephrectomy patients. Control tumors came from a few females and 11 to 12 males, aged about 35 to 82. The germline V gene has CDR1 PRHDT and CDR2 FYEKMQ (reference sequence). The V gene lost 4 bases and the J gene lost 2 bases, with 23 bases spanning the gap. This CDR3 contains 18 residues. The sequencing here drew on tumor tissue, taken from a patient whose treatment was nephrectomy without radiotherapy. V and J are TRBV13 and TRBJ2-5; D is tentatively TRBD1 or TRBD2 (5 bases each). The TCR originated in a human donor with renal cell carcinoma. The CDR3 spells CASSSVHPVWGIQETQYF. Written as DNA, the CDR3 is TGTGCCAGCAGCTCCGTTCACCCGGTATGGGGGATTCAAGAGACCCAGTACTTC.